This TCR beta chain is drawn from a study of post-analysis software for immune sequencing data. Study in general: Both relapsing-remitting and secondary progressive multiple sclerosis featured among the disease courses, as did progressive-relapsing multiple sclerosis. Study findings and constraints: Strong co-clustering by F measure linked samples that shared a preparation batch. Elevated frequency relative to controls characterized about 5 TRBV segments in patients, TRBV5-6, TRBV5-1 and TRBV20-1 among them. Controls had significantly higher normalized Chao1 diversity than multiple sclerosis patients.

Each TCR beta cDNA library carried unique molecular identifiers. T cells numbering about 1 to 10 million gave rise to roughly 0.5 million cDNA molecules. TCRdb passed the PCR reads through MiXCR, listing each CDR3 protein once. The sample shows roughly 200,000 distinct CDR3 sequences, around 29% of them seen only once. This clonotype was found many times. Antigen unknown. Germline V lookup: CDR1 LGHNT, CDR2 FRNRAP. This CDR3 contains 12 residues. V lost 0 bases, J lost 3 bases, and 2 bases lay in between. This chain links TRBV12-5 with TRBJ1-1; D not resolved. Sequencing input: blood. This clonotype was obtained from a girl aged 2 to 17 with multiple sclerosis. CDR3 in amino acids: CASGLVDTEAFF. CDR3 nucleotide sequence: TGTGCTAGTGGTTTGGTAGACACTGAAGCTTTCTTT. Filled out from reference TRBV12-5 and TRBJ1-1, the complete variable domain reads DARVTQTPRHKVTEMGQEVTMRCQPILGHNTVFWYRQTMMQGLELLAYFRNRAPLDDSGMPKDRFSAEMPDATLATLKIQPSEPRDSAVYFCASGLVDTEAFFGQGTRLTVV.